This T cell receptor beta chain was sequenced in a study of blood T cell repertoires in COVID-19. Whole-study context: T cells, B-cell-depleted T cells, or PBMCs provided the cDNA or gDNA that served as material.

Original processing methods: Amplifying reference gene primers gave estimates of nucleated cell counts. The assay was immunoSEQ multiplex PCR, and TCRdb's table has in-frame clones only and misses some. V and J calls and clone size come straight from that table; D and trimming were deduced from the DNA. This sample has roughly 300,000 clones, with 85% to 90% found just once. Germline-derived CDR1 and CDR2 are LNHDA and SQIVND (reference sequence). Trimming pared 1 base from V and 10 bases from J, leaving 10 bases between. The CDR3 sequence is 12 residues long. The participants were between roughly 18 and 100 years old and came from under 25 US areas. Self-reported history from a screening survey and questionnaire set each donor's cohort.

The rearrangement uses TRBV19 and TRBJ1-1; TRBD1 might be the D (6 bases). This TCR derives from a woman aged 18-29 years who had recovered from COVID-19. The sequencing input was PBMCs or T cells enriched from blood (not recorded which). CDR3 sequence reads: CASSIGQAGAFF. CDR3 DNA sequence: TGTGCCAGTAGTATAGGACAGGCGGGAGCTTTCTTT.